This T cell receptor (beta chain) was recorded in a study of blood T cell repertoires in COVID-19. About the study: Nucleic acid was either cDNA or gDNA, and it came from T cells, B-cell-depleted T cells, or PBMCs.

Clinical history as reported by participants underpinned cohort assignment. V dropped 2 bases and J dropped 7; count of bases not matched to a gene: 11. From germline, CDR1 is GTSNPN and CDR2 SVGIG (reference sequence). The CDR3 covers 15 residues. The protocol was immunoSEQ multiplex PCR, while the TCRdb copy is restricted to in-frame clones and leaves out a portion. The data show 200,000 to 300,000 clones, approximately 85% seen once. The sequence was collected from a woman in her 50s with acute COVID-19. The sample was PBMCs or T cells enriched from blood (not recorded which). The chain has TRBV30 and TRBJ2-1; 7 positions agree with TRBD1. The CDR3 reads CAWSYRDRDKNEQFF. CDR3 nucleotide sequence: TGTGCCTGGAGTTACCGAGACAGGGACAAAAATGAGCAGTTCTTC.